Following are 22 T cell receptor beta chains from one sample sequenced in a study of long-term antiretroviral therapy in people with HIV. Version v3.0 of the immunoSEQ assay was performed at survey level. Generated by immunoSEQ multiplex PCR, the TCRdb table keeps only in-frame clones and is missing some. There are 20,000 to 25,000 clones in the sample; over 80% occur only once, and 12% lies in the top ten. This specimen was unsorted PBMCs, taken 1.6 years after starting antiretroviral therapy. These receptors all stem from a man between 40 and 49 years old with HIV.

The CDR3: CASSPARDSRNQPQHF. The CDR3 region has the DNA TGTGCCAGCAGTCCCGCCCGCGATAGTCGCAATCAGCCCCAGCATTTT. The V and J genes are TRBV27 and TRBJ1-5, with unresolved D. Germline lookup yields CDR1 MNHEY and CDR2 SMNVEV (reference sequence). CDR3 length equals 16 residues. The V gene lost 5 bases and the J gene lost 2 bases, with 16 bases spanning the gap.

The chain joins TRBV25-1 to TRBJ1-1, with a possible D match to TRBD1 (5 bases). Germline assignment: CDR1 MGHDK and CDR2 SYGVNS. Trimming pared 4 bases from V and 1 base from J, leaving 10 bases between. The CDR3 covers 14 residues. The CDR3 protein is CASSGSGWNTEAFF. CDR3 coding DNA: TGTGCCAGCAGTGGGTCAGGGTGGAACACTGAAGCTTTCTTT. Variable domain in full (rest from reference TRBV25-1 and TRBJ1-1): EADIYQTPRYLVIGTGKKITLECSQTMGHDKMYWYQQDPGMELHLIHYSYGVNSTEKGDLSSESTVSRIRTEHFPLTLESARPSHTSQYLCASSGSGWNTEAFFGQGTRLTVV.

V gene TRBV14 combines with J gene TRBJ2-1; either TRBD1 or TRBD2 may fit D (5 bases each). The CDR3 runs 16 residues. Germline assignment: CDR1 SGHDN and CDR2 FVKESK. Trimming stripped 4 bases from V and 7 bases from J, with 20 bases between. The CDR3 sequence is CASSRGEPHPLNEQFF. Here the CDR3 DNA reads TGTGCCAGCAGCCGAGGGGAGCCCCATCCCCTTAATGAGCAGTTCTTC. Complete variable domain (other parts from reference TRBV14 and TRBJ2-1): EAGVTQFPSHSVIEKGQTVTLRCDPISGHDNLYWYRRVMGKEIKFLLHFVKESKQDESGMPNNRFLAERTGGTYSTLKVQPAELEDSGVYFCASSRGEPHPLNEQFFGPGTRLTVL.

The V gene is TRBV7-8, the J gene TRBJ1-2; D is unresolved. V lost 6 bases to trimming and J lost 0 bases, with 8 bases between them. There are 13 residues in the CDR3. CDR1 SGHVS and CDR2 FQNEAQ come from the germline V gene. CDR3 protein: CASSSLANYGYTF. In DNA, the CDR3 is TGTGCCAGCAGTTCACTAGCTAACTATGGCTACACCTTC.

Comment on this clone: Compared with germline, one end of the junction differs, possibly owing to a read error. J is TRBJ2-7 and V is TRBV7-7; 8 nucleotides agree with TRBD2. The CDR3 has 15 amino acids. Germline V CDR1 and CDR2: SSHAT, FNYEAQ (reference sequence). CDR3 nucleotides: TGTGCTAGCAGCTTAGGGAGCGGGAGCGCCTACGAGCAGTACTTC. Amino acids: CASSLGSGSAYEQYF.

The rearrangement joins TRBV18 to TRBJ1-2; TRBD1 might be the D (6 bases). The CDR3 is 15 residues long. Germline V CDR1 and CDR2: KGHSH, LQKENI. The germline V and J ends were trimmed by 6 bases and 7 bases, with 21 bases remaining between them. This CDR3 reads CASSPRDTEGGGYTF. The CDR3 region has the DNA TGTGCCAGCTCTCCCCGGGACACTGAGGGAGGTGGCTACACCTTC. The full variable domain, rest sourced from reference TRBV18 and TRBJ1-2, is NAGVMQNPRHLVRRRGQEARLRCSPMKGHSHVYWYRQLPEEGLKFMVYLQKENIIDESGMPKERFSAEFPKEGPSILRIQQVVRGDSAAYFCASSPRDTEGGGYTFGSGTRLTVV.

This clone was found once. The CDR3 sequence: CASSLPREWTEAFF. In DNA form, the CDR3 reads TGTGCCAGCAGCTTACCGAGGGAATGGACTGAAGCTTTCTTT. The chain couples TRBV7-9 to TRBJ1-1; D uncertain. The CDR3 contains 14 residues. Germline CDR1 SEHNR, CDR2 FQNEAQ (reference sequence). Trimming stripped 2 bases from V and 5 bases from J, with 12 bases between.

This sequence joins TRBV11-2 and TRBJ1-4; D is perhaps TRBD1 (5 bases). Trimming pared 0 bases from V and 8 bases from J, leaving 25 bases between. Germline CDR1 and CDR2: SGHAT and FQNNGV. The CDR3 has 19 amino acids. CDR3 amino acids: CASSLERVFAGLPGEKLFF. DNA of the CDR3: TGTGCCAGCAGCTTAGAAAGGGTTTTCGCAGGCCTCCCAGGGGAAAAACTGTTTTTT. Full variable domain (remainder filled in from reference TRBV11-2 and TRBJ1-4): EAGVAQSPRYKIIEKRQSVAFWCNPISGHATLYWYQQILGQGPKLLIQFQNNGVVDDSQLPKDRFSAERLKGVDSTLKIQPAKLEDSAVYLCASSLERVFAGLPGEKLFFGSGTQLSVL.

The chain joins TRBV11-3 to TRBJ1-1; D remains unclear. Germline loops: CDR1 SGHNT, CDR2 YENEEA. V gave up 5 bases and J gave up 0 bases, with 10 bases separating them. The CDR3 is made up of 14 amino acids. CDR3 bases: TGTGCCAGCAGCACCAATCAGCTGAACACTGAAGCTTTCTTT. Translating gives CASSTNQLNTEAFF.

The chain uses TRBV6-1 and TRBJ1-2; maybe TRBD1 (5 bases). The germline V gene has CDR1 MNHNS and CDR2 SASEGT. The CDR3 covers 13 residues. V lost 8 bases to trimming and J lost 6 bases, with 16 bases between them. The DNA for the CDR3 is TGTGCCAGCTCTGGGCAGGGAATGAATGGCTACACCTTC. This translates into CASSGQGMNGYTF.

This chain joins TRBV25-1 and TRBJ1-5; 9 positions agree with TRBD1. The germline V gene encodes CDR1 MGHDK and CDR2 SYGVNS. The CDR3 is 14 residues long. The V and J ends lost 8 bases and 10 bases, in that order; junction bases with no gene match: 12. The CDR3 loop is CASRGGTGRGPQHF. Here the CDR3 DNA reads TGTGCCAGCCGGGGGGGGACAGGGCGAGGCCCCCAGCATTTT. Looking up the rest from reference TRBV25-1 and TRBJ1-5 gives the full variable domain: EADIYQTPRYLVIGTGKKITLECSQTMGHDKMYWYQQDPGMELHLIHYSYGVNSTEKGDLSSESTVSRIRTEHFPLTLESARPSHTSQYLCASRGGTGRGPQHFGDGTRLSIL.

The chain has TRBV13 and TRBJ2-1, with D possibly matching TRBD2 (6 bases). The germline V and J ends were trimmed by 5 bases and 0 bases, with 11 bases remaining between them. CDR1 is PRHDT, CDR2 FYEKMQ, per germline (reference sequence). The CDR3 is 15 amino acids. The CDR3 loop is CASSLRLDSYNEQFF. In DNA, the CDR3 is TGTGCCAGCAGCCTACGACTAGACTCCTACAATGAGCAGTTCTTC.

The V call is TRBV29-1, the J call TRBJ1-1; the match to TRBD1 covers 7 bases. This CDR3 contains 15 residues. Per the germline V gene, CDR1 is SQVTM and CDR2 is ANQGSEA. With V trimmed by 5 bases and J by 6 bases, 15 bases remained unmatched. The DNA of the CDR3 is TGCAGCGTTACCTTTCCAAGACAGGGACGCCCTGAAGCTTTCTTT. Amino acids: CSVTFPRQGRPEAFF.

The rearrangement links TRBV10-3 to TRBJ1-1; tentative D call: TRBD1 (6 bases). In germline, CDR1 is ENHRY, CDR2 SYGVKD. V shed 10 bases and J shed 6 bases, with 21 bases lying between them. The CDR3 contains 14 residues. CDR3 residues: CATSWQGQIAEAFF. As DNA, the CDR3 is TGTGCCACCTCCTGGCAGGGGCAGATCGCTGAAGCTTTCTTT.

The chain joins TRBV5-6 to TRBJ2-7, with a tentative D call TRBD1 (5 bases). The CDR3 totals 13 residues. Germline assignment: CDR1 SGHDT and CDR2 YYEEEE. V lost 2 bases, J lost 2 bases, and 8 bases lay in between. CDR3 region: CASSFQQAYEQYF. DNA for the CDR3: TGTGCCAGCAGCTTCCAACAGGCCTACGAGCAGTACTTC.

The chain links TRBV7-2 to TRBJ1-4, with TRBD1 matching over 7 bases. Per the germline V gene, CDR1 is SGHTA and CDR2 is FQGNSA. V shed 4 bases, J shed 4 bases, and the junction held 3 bases outside the gene matches. The CDR3 is 14 amino acids. The CDR3, as DNA: TGTGCCAGCAGCTCAGGGGGTGGTAATGAAAAACTGTTTTTT. It is translated as CASSSGGGNEKLFF.

The rearrangement uses TRBV6-1 and TRBJ1-5; 9 bases are a match to TRBD1. This CDR3 comprises 15 residues. Germline loops: CDR1 MNHNS, CDR2 SASEGT. The V gene end was trimmed by 3 bases and the J gene end by 4 bases; junction bases not matched to a gene: 4. The CDR3 sequence: CASSDGQGRNQPQHF. In DNA, the CDR3 is TGTGCCAGCAGTGACGGACAGGGGAGGAATCAGCCCCAGCATTTT.

V and J are TRBV13 and TRBJ2-2; 9 bases fit TRBD1. V was pared by 5 bases and J by 0 bases, with 4 bases of the junction left unmatched. Germline-derived CDR1 and CDR2 are PRHDT and FYEKMQ (reference sequence). This CDR3 has 16 residues. CDR3 amino acids: CASSLGQGANTGELFF. The CDR3 region has the DNA TGTGCCAGCAGCCTGGGACAGGGCGCGAACACCGGGGAGCTGTTTTTT.

V and J are TRBV2 and TRBJ2-1, with TRBD2 matching 13 bases. The length of the CDR3 is 17 residues. Per germline, CDR1 SNHLY and CDR2 FYNNEI. J gave up 4 bases and V 3 bases, and 6 bases lay outside the gene matches. The CDR3 sequence is CASSDTGTSGKYNEQFF. The CDR3 DNA sequence: TGTGCCAGCAGTGACACCGGGACTAGCGGGAAGTACAATGAGCAGTTCTTC.

The CDR3: CASSQTGFPSGELFF. CDR3 sequence (DNA): TGCGCCAGCAGCCAGACAGGGTTTCCTAGCGGGGAGCTGTTTTTT. This sequence joins TRBV4-1 and TRBJ2-2; 7 bases map to TRBD1. Unmatched junction bases numbered 8, after V lost 3 bases and J lost 7 bases. The CDR3 has 15 residues. The germline V gene has CDR1 MGHRA and CDR2 YSYEKL.

This clone showed up just once. J is TRBJ2-1 and V is TRBV25-1, with D unresolved. The germline V gene encodes CDR1 MGHDK and CDR2 SYGVNS. V lost 1 base and J lost 1, with 8 bases in between. This CDR3 contains 15 residues. The CDR3 region has the DNA TGTGCCAGCAGTGAATCCGGGTTATCCTACAATGAGCAGTTCTTC. It translates to CASSESGLSYNEQFF.

V and J are TRBV30 and TRBJ1-1, with TRBD1 identical over 10 bases. This CDR3 is 13 amino acids long. Per germline, CDR1 GTSNPN and CDR2 SVGIG (reference sequence). The CDR3, as DNA: TGTGCTTCGGACAGGGGGATGAACACTGAAGCTTTCTTT. Translated: CASDRGMNTEAFF.